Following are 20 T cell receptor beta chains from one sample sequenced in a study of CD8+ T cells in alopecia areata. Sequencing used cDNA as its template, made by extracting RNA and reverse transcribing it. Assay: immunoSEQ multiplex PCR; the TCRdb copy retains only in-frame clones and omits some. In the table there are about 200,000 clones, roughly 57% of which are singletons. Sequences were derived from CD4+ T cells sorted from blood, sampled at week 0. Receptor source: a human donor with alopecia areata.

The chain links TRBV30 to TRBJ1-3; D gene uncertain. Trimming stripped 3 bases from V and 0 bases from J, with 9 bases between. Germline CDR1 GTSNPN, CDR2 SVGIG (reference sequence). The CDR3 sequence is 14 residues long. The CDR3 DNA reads TGTGCCTGGAGGTTAGCAGACTCTGGAAACACCATATATTTT. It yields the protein CAWRLADSGNTIYF. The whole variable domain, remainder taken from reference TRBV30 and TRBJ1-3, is SQTIHQWPATLVQPVGSPLSLECTVEGTSNPNLYWYRQAAGRGLQLLFYSVGIGQISSEVPQNLSASRPQDRQFILSSKKLLLSDSGFYLCAWRLADSGNTIYFGEGSWLTVV.

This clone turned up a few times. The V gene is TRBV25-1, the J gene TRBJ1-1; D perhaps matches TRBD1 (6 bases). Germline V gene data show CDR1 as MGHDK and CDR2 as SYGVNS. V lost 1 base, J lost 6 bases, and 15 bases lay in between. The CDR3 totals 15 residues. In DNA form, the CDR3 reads TGTGCCAGCAGTGAATCCGCAGGGGCAAGCGCTGAAGCTTTCTTT. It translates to CASSESAGASAEAFF.

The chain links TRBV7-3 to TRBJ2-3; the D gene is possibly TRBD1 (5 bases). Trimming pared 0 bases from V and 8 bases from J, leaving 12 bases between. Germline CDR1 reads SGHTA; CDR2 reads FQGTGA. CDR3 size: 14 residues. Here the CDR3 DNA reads TGTGCCAGCAGCTTAACGAAGGGGCTGGGTACGCAGTATTTT. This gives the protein CASSLTKGLGTQYF.

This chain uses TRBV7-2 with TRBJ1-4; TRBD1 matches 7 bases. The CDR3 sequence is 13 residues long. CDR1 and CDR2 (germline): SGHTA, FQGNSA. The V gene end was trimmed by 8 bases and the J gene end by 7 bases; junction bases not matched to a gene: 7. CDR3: CASGGGWGEKLFF. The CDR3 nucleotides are TGTGCCAGCGGAGGGGGCTGGGGTGAAAAACTGTTTTTT.

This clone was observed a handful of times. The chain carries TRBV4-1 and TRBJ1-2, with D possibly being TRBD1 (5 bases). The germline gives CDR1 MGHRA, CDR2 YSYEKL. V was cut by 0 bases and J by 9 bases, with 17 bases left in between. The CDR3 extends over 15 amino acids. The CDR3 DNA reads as TGCGCCAGCAGCCAAGATAGCAAGGGGCAGGGTAGCTACACCTTC. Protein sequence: CASSQDSKGQGSYTF.

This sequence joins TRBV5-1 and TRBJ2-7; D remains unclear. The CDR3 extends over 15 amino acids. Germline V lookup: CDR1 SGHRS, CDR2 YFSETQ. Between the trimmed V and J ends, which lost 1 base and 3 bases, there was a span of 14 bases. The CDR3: CASSLSTGPDYEQYF. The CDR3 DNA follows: TGCGCCAGCAGCTTGAGTACCGGGCCCGACTACGAGCAGTACTTC.

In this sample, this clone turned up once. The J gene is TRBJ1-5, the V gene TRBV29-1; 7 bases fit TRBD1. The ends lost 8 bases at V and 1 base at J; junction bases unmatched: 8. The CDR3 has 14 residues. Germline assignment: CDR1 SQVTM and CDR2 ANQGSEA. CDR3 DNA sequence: TGCAGCCCCCTGAGGGGGCAGAGCAATCAGCCCCAGCATTTT. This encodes CSPLRGQSNQPQHF.

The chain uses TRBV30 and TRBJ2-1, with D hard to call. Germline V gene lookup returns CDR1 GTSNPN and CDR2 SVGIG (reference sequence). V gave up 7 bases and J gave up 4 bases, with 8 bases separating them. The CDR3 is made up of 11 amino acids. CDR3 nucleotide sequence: TGTGCCTTCGCCTCTTACAATGAGCAGTTCTTC. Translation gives CAFASYNEQFF.

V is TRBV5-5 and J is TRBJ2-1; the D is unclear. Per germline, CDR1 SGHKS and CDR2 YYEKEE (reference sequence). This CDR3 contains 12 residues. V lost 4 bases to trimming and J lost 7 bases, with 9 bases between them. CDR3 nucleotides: TGTGCCAGCAGCCCCTTTGATAATGAGCAGTTCTTC. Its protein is CASSPFDNEQFF.

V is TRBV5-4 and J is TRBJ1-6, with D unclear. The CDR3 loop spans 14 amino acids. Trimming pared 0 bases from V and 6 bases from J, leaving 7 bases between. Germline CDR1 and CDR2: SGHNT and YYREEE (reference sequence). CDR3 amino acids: CASSLVEINSPLHF. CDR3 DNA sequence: TGTGCCAGCAGCTTGGTGGAGATTAATTCACCCCTCCACTTT.

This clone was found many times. The DNA of the CDR3 is TGTGCCAGCAGCCAGATCCGGGGGCTAAACTACAATGAGCAGTTCTTC. Residues: CASSQIRGLNYNEQFF. This chain connects TRBV9 to TRBJ2-1; D might be TRBD1 or TRBD2, each matching 6 bases. This CDR3 region has 16 residues. Trimming shortened V by 4 bases and J by 3 bases, and 17 bases separated the two germline ends. The germline gives CDR1 SGDLS, CDR2 YYNGEE.

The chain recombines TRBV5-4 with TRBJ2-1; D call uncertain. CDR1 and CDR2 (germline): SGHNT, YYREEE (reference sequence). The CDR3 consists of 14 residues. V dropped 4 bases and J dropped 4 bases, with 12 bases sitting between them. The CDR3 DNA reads TGTGCCAGCAGCCAAGAGATGGGATACAATGAGCAGTTCTTC. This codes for CASSQEMGYNEQFF.

CDR3 sequence: CASSLAGVAGELFF. CDR3 in DNA: TGTGCCAGCAGCTTAGCGGGAGTGGCCGGGGAGCTGTTTTTT. The chain is built from TRBV11-2 and TRBJ2-2, with a weak D call TRBD2 (6 bases). V was clipped by 1 base and J by 6 bases, with 9 bases between them. The CDR3 covers 14 residues. Germline loops: CDR1 SGHAT, CDR2 FQNNGV.

The CDR3 DNA follows: TGCGCCAGCAGCCACCCCCGCACCAATGAGCAGTTCTTC. The encoded protein is CASSHPRTNEQFF. The rearrangement joins TRBV4-1 to TRBJ2-1; D is undetermined. Germline CDR1 MGHRA, CDR2 YSYEKL. Trimming left V 3 bases short and J 6 bases short, with 9 bases between. The CDR3 spans 13 residues.

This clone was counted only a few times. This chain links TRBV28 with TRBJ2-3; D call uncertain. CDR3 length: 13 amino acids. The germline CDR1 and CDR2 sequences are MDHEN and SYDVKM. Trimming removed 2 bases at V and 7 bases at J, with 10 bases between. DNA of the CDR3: TGTGCCAGCAGTTTACTCGCAGGCTATACGCAGTATTTT. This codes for CASSLLAGYTQYF.

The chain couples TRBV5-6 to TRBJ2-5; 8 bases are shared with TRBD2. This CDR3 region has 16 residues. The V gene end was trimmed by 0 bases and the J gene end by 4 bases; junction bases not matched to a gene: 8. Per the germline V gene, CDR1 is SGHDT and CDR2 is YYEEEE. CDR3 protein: CASSLGLGSGIETQYF. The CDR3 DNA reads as TGTGCCAGCAGCTTGGGCCTTGGTAGCGGGATAGAGACCCAGTACTTC.

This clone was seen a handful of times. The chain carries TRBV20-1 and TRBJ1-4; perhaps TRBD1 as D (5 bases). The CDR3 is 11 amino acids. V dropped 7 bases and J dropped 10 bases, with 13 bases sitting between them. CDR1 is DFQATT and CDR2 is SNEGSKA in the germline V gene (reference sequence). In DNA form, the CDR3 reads TGCAGTGTCAGAGACGGGGGAAAACTGTTTTTT. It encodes CSVRDGGKLFF.

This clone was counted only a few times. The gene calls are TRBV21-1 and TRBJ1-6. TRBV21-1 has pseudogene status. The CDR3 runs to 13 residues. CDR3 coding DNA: TGTGCCAGCAGCAAAGAGGGCAATTCACCCCTCCACTTT. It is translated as CASSKEGNSPLHF.

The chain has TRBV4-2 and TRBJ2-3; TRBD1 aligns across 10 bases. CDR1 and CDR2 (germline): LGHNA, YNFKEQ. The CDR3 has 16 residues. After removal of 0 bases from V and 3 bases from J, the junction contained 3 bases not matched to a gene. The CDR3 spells CASSQDGTGVTDTQYF. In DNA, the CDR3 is TGTGCCAGCAGCCAAGATGGGACAGGGGTAACAGATACGCAGTATTTT.

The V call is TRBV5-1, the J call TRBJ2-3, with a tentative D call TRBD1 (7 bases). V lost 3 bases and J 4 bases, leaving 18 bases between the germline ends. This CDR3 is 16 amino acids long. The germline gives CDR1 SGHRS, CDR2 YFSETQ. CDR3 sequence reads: CASSSRVEGAADTQYF. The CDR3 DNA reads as TGCGCCAGCAGCTCACGCGTGGAGGGGGCGGCAGATACGCAGTATTTT.